The T cell receptor (beta chain) under discussion was sequenced for a study of early T cells in non-severe SARS-CoV-2 infection. On the study more broadly: Sequencing targeted bulk RNA from unsorted whole blood, leaving chains unpaired. General study results and limits: In VDJdb matching, anti-spike CD8 responses were favored while private and CD4 specificities went missing.

The CDR3 extends over 15 amino acids. Trimming removed 6 bases from V and 2 bases from J; junction bases left unmatched: 4. Germline V lookup: CDR1 MGHDK, CDR2 SYGVNS. This clonotype was seen more than once but under ten times. Its antigen is unknown. Attachment of unique molecular identifiers was made to individual cDNA molecules. TCRdb reprocessed the 5' RACE reads via MiXCR and lists one record per CDR3 protein. This table holds tens of thousands of distinct CDR3 sequences, about 5% found once. This sequence originates from an adult who was a healthcare worker with PCR-confirmed SARS-CoV-2 infection or an uninfected control (not recorded which). The input for sequencing was whole blood, taken at baseline. V usage is TRBV25-1 and J usage is TRBJ2-1; 10 bases align to TRBD2. The CDR3: CASRLSGRAYNEQFF. CDR3 bases: TGTGCCAGCAGGTTGAGCGGGAGGGCCTACAATGAGCAGTTCTTC.